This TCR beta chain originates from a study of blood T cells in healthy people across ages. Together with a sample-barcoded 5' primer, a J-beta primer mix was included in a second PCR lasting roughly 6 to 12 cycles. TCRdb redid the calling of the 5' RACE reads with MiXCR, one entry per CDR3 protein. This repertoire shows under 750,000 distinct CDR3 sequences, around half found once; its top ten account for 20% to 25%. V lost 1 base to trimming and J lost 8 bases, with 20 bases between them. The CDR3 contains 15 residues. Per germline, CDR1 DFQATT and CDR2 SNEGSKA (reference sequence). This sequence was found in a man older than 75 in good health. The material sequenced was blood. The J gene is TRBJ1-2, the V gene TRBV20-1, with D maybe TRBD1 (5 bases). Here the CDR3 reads CSARAARGLDAGYTF. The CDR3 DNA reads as TGCAGTGCTAGAGCCGCCCGGGGACTCGATGCGGGCTACACCTTC.